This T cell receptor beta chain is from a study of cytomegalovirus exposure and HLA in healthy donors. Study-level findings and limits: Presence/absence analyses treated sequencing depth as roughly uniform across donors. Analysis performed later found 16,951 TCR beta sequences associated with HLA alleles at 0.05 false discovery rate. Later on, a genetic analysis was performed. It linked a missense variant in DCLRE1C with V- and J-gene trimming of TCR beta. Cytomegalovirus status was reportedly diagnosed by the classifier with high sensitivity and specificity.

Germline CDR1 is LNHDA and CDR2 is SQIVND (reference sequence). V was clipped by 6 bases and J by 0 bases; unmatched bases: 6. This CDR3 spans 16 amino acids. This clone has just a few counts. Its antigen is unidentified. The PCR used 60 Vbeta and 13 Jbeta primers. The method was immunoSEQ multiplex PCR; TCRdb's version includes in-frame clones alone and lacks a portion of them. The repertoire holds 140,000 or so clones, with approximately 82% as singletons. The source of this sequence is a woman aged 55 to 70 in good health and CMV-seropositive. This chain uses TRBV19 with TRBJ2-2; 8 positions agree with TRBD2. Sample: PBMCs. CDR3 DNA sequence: TGTGCCAGTAGAATACTAGCGGAAACGAACACCGGGGAGCTGTTTTTT. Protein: CASRILAETNTGELFF.